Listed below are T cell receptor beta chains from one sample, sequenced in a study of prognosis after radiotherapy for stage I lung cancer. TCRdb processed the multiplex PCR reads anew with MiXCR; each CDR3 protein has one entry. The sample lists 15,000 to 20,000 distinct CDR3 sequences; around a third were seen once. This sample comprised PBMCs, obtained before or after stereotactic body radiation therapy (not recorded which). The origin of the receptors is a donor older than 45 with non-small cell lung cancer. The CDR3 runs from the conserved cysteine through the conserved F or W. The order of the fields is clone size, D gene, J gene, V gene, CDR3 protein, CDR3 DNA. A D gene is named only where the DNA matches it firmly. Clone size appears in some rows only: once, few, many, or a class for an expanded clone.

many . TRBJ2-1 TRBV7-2 CASSLVWEQFF TGTGCCAGCAGCTTAGTCTGGGAGCAGTTCTTC
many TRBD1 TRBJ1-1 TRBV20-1 CSAYEGAWGTEAFF TGCAGTGCATATGAGGGGGCCTGGGGCACTGAAGCTTTCTTT
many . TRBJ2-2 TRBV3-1 CASSPIARQPSGELFF TGTGCCAGCAGCCCGATCGCCAGGCAGCCTTCCGGGGAGCTGTTTTTT
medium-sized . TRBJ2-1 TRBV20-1 CSARDSMRVNGNEQFF TGCAGTGCTAGAGACTCGATGCGGGTTAACGGTAATGAGCAGTTCTTC
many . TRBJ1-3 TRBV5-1 CASSSGNSGNTIYF TGCGCCAGCAGCAGCGGGAACTCTGGAAACACCATATATTTT
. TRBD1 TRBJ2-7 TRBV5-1 CASSAGQVYEQYF TGCGCCAGCAGCGCGGGACAGGTTTACGAGCAGTACTTC
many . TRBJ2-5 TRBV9 CASSRELETQYF TGTGCCAGCAGTAGGGAATTAGAGACCCAGTACTTC
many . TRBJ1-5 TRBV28 CASRTNNQPQHF TGTGCCAGCAGGACAAATAATCAGCCCCAGCATTTT
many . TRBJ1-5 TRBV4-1 CASSQDGGVGNQPQHF TGCGCCAGCAGCCAAGATGGGGGAGTCGGCAATCAGCCCCAGCATTTT
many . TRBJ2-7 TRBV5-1 CASSLEDSGYGEQYF TGCGCCAGCAGCTTGGAGGATTCGGGATACGGCGAGCAGTACTTC
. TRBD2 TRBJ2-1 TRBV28 CASSSSTTSWYNEQFF TGTGCCAGCAGTTCAAGTACGACTAGCTGGTACAATGAGCAGTTCTTC
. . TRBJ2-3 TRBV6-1 CASRDPGDTYTQYF TGTGCCAGCAGGGACCCGGGCGACACATATACGCAGTATTTT
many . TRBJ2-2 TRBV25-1 CASSESYTPTGELFF TGTGCCAGCAGTGAATCGTACACACCCACCGGGGAGCTGTTTTTT
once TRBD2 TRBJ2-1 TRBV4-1 CASSLGLAGAYNEQFF TGCGCCAGCAGCCTCGGACTAGCGGGAGCATACAATGAGCAGTTCTTC
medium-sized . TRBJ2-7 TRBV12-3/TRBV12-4 CASRDSNSYEQYF TGTGCCAGCAGGGACAGCAACTCCTACGAGCAGTACTTC
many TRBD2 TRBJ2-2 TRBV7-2 CASSKGFQAGITTGELFF TGTGCCAGCAGCAAGGGTTTTCAAGCGGGAATAACAACCGGGGAGCTGTTTTTT
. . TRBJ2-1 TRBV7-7 CVSSFNLGSSNEQFF TGTGTCAGCAGCTTCAATCTAGGGAGTTCCAATGAGCAGTTCTTC
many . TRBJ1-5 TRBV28 CASSLYREGQPQHF TGTGCCAGCAGTTTATACAGGGAAGGTCAGCCCCAGCATTTT
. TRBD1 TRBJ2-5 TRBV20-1 CSARDPRTGEGTKYF TGCAGTGCTAGAGATCCCCGGACAGGGGAAGGGACCAAGTACTTC
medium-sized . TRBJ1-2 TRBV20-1 CSARDTDIVYGYTF TGCAGTGCTAGAGATACGGACATCGTCTATGGCTACACCTTC
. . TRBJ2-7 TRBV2 CASSEGTEGKYEQYF TGTGCCAGCAGTGAAGGGACGGAGGGGAAGTACGAGCAGTACTTC
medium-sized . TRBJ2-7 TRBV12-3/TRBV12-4 CASSLAFTSYEQYF TGTGCCAGCAGTTTAGCTTTCACTTCCTACGAGCAGTACTTC
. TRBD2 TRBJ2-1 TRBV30 CAWSVQLAGGNEQFF TGTGCCTGGAGTGTACAACTAGCGGGAGGGAATGAGCAGTTCTTC
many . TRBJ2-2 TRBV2 CASSEIGAGELFF TGTGCCAGCAGTGAAATTGGGGCCGGGGAGCTGTTTTTT
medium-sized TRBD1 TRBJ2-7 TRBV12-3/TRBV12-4 CASSFFQGASYEQYF TGTGCCAGCAGTTTTTTCCAGGGGGCGTCCTACGAGCAGTACTTC
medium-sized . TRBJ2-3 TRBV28 CASSKPGPISTDTQYF TGTGCCAGCAGTAAACCGGGACCAATAAGCACAGATACGCAGTATTTT
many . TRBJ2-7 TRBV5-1 CASSIRTDPFYEQYF TGCGCCAGCAGCATCAGGACGGACCCTTTCTACGAGCAGTACTTC
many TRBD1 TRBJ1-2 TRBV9 CASSVRQGVDGYTF TGTGCCAGCAGCGTACGACAGGGAGTGGATGGCTACACCTTC
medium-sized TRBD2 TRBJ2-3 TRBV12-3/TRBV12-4 CASSSLAGVDTQYF TGTGCCAGCAGCTCGCTAGCGGGAGTAGATACGCAGTATTTT
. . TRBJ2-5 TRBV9 CASSDLPREETQYF TGTGCCAGCAGCGACTTACCTAGAGAGGAGACCCAGTACTTC
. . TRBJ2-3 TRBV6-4 CASSGAASIYTQYF TGTGCCAGCAGCGGGGCGGCTAGCATATATACGCAGTATTTT
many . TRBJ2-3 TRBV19 CASSMSTASDTQYF TGTGCCAGTAGTATGAGCACAGCGTCAGATACGCAGTATTTT
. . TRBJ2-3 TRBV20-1 CSARHPCGPATDTQYF TGCAGTGCTAGGCATCCTTGTGGGCCGGCCACAGATACGCAGTATTTT
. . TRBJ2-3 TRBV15 CATSWVWNTDTQYF TGTGCCACCAGTTGGGTCTGGAACACAGATACGCAGTATTTT
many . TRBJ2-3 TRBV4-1 CASSQEAMGTQYF TGCGCCAGCAGCCAAGAAGCTATGGGTACGCAGTATTTT
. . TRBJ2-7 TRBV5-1 CVISLVGYEQYF TGCGTCATCAGCTTGGTTGGCTACGAGCAGTACTTC
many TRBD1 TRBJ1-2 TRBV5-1 CASSPRDRSGYTF TGCGCCAGCAGCCCCCGGGACAGATCTGGCTACACCTTC
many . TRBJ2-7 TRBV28 CASSLSIYEQYF TGTGCCAGCAGTTTATCCATATACGAGCAGTACTTC
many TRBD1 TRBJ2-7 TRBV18 CASSPNQGAGGEQYF TGTGCCAGCTCACCTAATCAGGGGGCAGGGGGCGAGCAGTACTTC
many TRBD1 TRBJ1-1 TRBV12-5 CASGSPQGAFGTEAFF TGTGCTAGTGGTTCACCACAGGGGGCATTTGGCACTGAAGCTTTCTTT
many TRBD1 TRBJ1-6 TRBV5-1 CASGSRQGAQSSPLHF TGCGCCAGCGGCTCAAGACAGGGGGCGCAGTCCTCACCCCTCCACTTT
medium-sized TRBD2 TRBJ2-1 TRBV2 CASRATSGRWNEQFF TGTGCCAGCAGGGCTACTAGCGGGAGGTGGAATGAGCAGTTCTTC
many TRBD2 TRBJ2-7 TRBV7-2 CASSFGLAGTYEQYF TGTGCCAGCAGCTTCGGACTAGCGGGAACCTACGAGCAGTACTTC
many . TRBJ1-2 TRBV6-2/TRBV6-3 CASNNKGYGYTF TGTGCCAGCAATAACAAGGGCTATGGCTACACCTTC
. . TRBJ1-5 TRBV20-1 CSARRGGFNNQPQHF TGCAGTGCTAGGCGTGGGGGCTTCAATAATCAGCCCCAGCATTTT
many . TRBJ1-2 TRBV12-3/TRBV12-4 CASSLGGGYGYTF TGTGCCAGCAGTTTAGGGGGTGGATATGGCTACACCTTC
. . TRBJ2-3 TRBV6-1 CASSDPTGESTDTDTQYF TGTGCCAGCAGTGACCCGACCGGGGAGTCAACCGACACAGATACGCAGTATTTT
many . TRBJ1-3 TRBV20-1 CSAGLDGSSGNTIYF TGCAGTGCTGGGTTGGACGGTTCTTCTGGAAACACCATATATTTT
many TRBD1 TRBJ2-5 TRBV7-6 CASSFVSQGAKETQYF TGTGCCAGCAGCTTCGTCTCACAGGGGGCAAAGGAGACCCAGTACTTC
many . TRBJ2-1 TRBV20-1 CSARGVGVHEQFF TGCAGTGCTAGAGGGGTGGGAGTCCATGAGCAGTTCTTC
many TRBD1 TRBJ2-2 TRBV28 CASTLGQETGELFF TGTGCCAGCACCCTTGGACAGGAGACCGGGGAGCTGTTTTTT
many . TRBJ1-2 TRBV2 CASNGANYGYTF TGTGCCAGCAATGGAGCTAACTATGGCTACACCTTC
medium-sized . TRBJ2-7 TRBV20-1 CSARDWGEEFGLPSEQYF TGCAGTGCTAGAGATTGGGGTGAGGAATTCGGGCTCCCATCCGAGCAGTACTTC
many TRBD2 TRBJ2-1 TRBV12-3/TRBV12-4 CASSLTSAYNEQFF TGTGCCAGCAGTTTGACTAGCGCATACAATGAGCAGTTCTTC
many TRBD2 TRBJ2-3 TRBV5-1 CASSFTSGSDTQYF TGCGCCAGCAGCTTTACTAGCGGGAGTGATACGCAGTATTTT